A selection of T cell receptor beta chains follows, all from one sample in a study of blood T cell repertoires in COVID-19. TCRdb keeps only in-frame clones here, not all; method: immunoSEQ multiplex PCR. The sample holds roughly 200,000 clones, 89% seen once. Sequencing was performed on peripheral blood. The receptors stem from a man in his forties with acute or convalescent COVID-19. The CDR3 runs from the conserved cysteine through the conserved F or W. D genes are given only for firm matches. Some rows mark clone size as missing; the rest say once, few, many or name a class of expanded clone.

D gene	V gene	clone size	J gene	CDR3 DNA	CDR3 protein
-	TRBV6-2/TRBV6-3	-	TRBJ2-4	TGTGCCAGCAGTTTCCCCCAGGGGTTGGAAAACATTCAGTACTTC	CASSFPQGLENIQYF
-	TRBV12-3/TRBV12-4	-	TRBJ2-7	TGTGCCAGCAGTGTTGGACTCTCCGAGCAGTACTTC	CASSVGLSEQYF
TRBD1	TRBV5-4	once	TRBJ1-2	TGTGCCAGCAGTCGGGACAGTCCGCACCTCTATGGCTACACCTTC	CASSRDSPHLYGYTF
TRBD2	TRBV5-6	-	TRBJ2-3	TGTGCCAGCAGCCCCCTAGCGGGCACAGATACGCAGTATTTT	CASSPLAGTDTQYF
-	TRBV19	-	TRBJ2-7	TGTGCCAGTAGTATTGGGACAAACTACGAGCAGTACTTC	CASSIGTNYEQYF
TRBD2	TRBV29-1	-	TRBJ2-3	TGCAGCGTTGAAGATCGGGCGGGGGTGGATACGCAGTATTTT	CSVEDRAGVDTQYF
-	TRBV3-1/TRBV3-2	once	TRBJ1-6	TGTGCCAGCAGCCAAGGAGTGGGGGGGCCCCTGGATAATTCACCCCTCCACTTT	CASSQGVGGPLDNSPLHF
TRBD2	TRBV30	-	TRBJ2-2	TGTGCCTGGAGTCTCCCTCCGGGACTAGCGGGGGGGCGGACCGGGGAGCTGTTTTTT	CAWSLPPGLAGGRTGELFF
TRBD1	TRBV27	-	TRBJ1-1	TGTGCCAGCGGGATGGGGACAGGGCCTAGGGGGACTGAAGCTTTCTTT	CASGMGTGPRGTEAFF
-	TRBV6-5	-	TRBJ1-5	TGTGCCAGCAGTAGAAGTGGGCAGGGCAATCAGCCCCAGCATTTT	CASSRSGQGNQPQHF
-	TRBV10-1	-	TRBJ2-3	TGCGCCAGCAGCGCCGGGGGAGCAGATACGCAGTATTTT	CASSAGGADTQYF
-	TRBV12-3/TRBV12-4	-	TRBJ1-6	TGTGCCAGCAGTTTAGCCGGGGGGCCCCTCCACTTT	CASSLAGGPLHF
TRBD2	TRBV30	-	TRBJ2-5	TGTGCCTGGCCTAGCGGGGGGGTAGCTAGGGAGACCCAGTACTTC	CAWPSGGVARETQYF
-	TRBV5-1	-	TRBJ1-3	TGCGCCAGCAGCTTACAGGGCTCTGGAAACACCATATATTTT	CASSLQGSGNTIYF
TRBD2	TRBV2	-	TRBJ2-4	TGTGCCAGCAGTGGGGGGGGTATAAACATTCAGTACTTC	CASSGGGINIQYF
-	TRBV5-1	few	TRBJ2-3	TGCGCCAGCAGCTTGGCCGGCGGTTCCAATACGCAGTATTTT	CASSLAGGSNTQYF
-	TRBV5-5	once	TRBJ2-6	TGTGCCAGCAGCTTGGGGCCCTCAAACTCTGGGGCCAACGTCCTGACTTTC	CASSLGPSNSGANVLTF
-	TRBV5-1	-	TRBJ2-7	TGCGCCAGCGCCCTTTCGGCAGGGTCCAACGAGCAGTACTTC	CASALSAGSNEQYF
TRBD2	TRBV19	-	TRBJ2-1	TGTGCCAGTAGTATAGATTATCTAGGCGGGGGGGCTAGTAATGAGCAGTTCTTC	CASSIDYLGGGASNEQFF
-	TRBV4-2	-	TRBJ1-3	TGTGCCAGCAGCCAAGACCGTTCTGGAAACACCATATATTTT	CASSQDRSGNTIYF
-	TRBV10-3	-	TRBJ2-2	TGTGCCATCAGTTCACGACAGACGAACACCGGGGAGCTGTTTTTT	CAISSRQTNTGELFF
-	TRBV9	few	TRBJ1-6	TGTGCCAGCAGCGCATCGGGACATGCTAATTCACCCCTCCACTTT	CASSASGHANSPLHF
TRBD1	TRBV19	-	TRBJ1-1	TGTGCCAGTAGTATCATAGGGGGCGTCACTGAAGCTTTCTTT	CASSIIGGVTEAFF
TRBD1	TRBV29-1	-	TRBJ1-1	TGCAGCGTTGCGCAGGGGGCAGGTGAAGCTTTCTTT	CSVAQGAGEAFF
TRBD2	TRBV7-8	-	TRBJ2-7	TGTGCCAGCAGCTTAGATCGGCTAGCGGGGGGGCTATCCTACGAGCAGTACTTC	CASSLDRLAGGLSYEQYF
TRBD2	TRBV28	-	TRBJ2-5	TGTGCCTCCGATAAGGGGCTAGCGGGGATACAAGAGACCCAGTACTTC	CASDKGLAGIQETQYF
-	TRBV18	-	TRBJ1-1	TGTGCCAGCTCACCAACTGCGGGGAAGAACACTGAAGCTTTCTTT	CASSPTAGKNTEAFF
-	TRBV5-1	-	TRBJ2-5	TGCGCCAGCAGCTTAGGCAGGGGGGATGAGACCCAGTACTTC	CASSLGRGDETQYF
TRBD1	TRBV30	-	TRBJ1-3	TGTGCCTGGACGGAGGGACAGGGGGCTGGAAACACCATATATTTT	CAWTEGQGAGNTIYF
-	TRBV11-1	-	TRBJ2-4	TGTGCCAGCAGCTATACTCGTCCCGGGGTTCAGTACTTC	CASSYTRPGVQYF
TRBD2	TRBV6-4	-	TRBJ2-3	TGTGCCAGCAGTGTAAGAGGCGGGGGGTACACAGATACGCAGTATTTT	CASSVRGGGYTDTQYF
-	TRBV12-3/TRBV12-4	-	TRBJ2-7	TGTGCCAGCAGTTTATCGGGGTACGAGCAGTACTTC	CASSLSGYEQYF
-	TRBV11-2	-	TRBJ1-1	TGTGCCAGCAGCTTAGTCCCAGTCGCTTTCTTT	CASSLVPVAFF
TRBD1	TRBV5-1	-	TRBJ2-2	TGCGCCAGCGGGTTAGGGGGCTCTGGCACCGGGGAGCTGTTTTTT	CASGLGGSGTGELFF
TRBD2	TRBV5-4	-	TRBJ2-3	TGTGCCAGCAGCTTGCACCTAGCGGGGGGAACAGATACGCAGTATTTT	CASSLHLAGGTDTQYF
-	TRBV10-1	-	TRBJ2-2	TGCGCCAGCAGTGATGGGGGCAGGGTCGGCGGGGAGCTGTTTTTT	CASSDGGRVGGELFF
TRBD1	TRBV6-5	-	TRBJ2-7	TGTGCCAGCAGTTGGGGACAGGGGGTCACCTACGAGCAGTACTTC	CASSWGQGVTYEQYF
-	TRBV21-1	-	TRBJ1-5	TGTGCCAGCAGCAAACTCCCGGGACAGGGGTTGAGTCAGCCCCAGCATTTT	CASSKLPGQGLSQPQHF
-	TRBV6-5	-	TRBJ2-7	TGTGCCAGCAGTTACTCGGGAGGGGGCTCCTACGAGCAGTACTTC	CASSYSGGGSYEQYF
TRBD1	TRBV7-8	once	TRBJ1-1	TGTGCCAGCAGCTGGGGAGCCGGGACAGCTAACACTGAAGCTTTCTTT	CASSWGAGTANTEAFF
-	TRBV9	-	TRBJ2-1	TGTGCCAGCAGCGTAAGCGGCACCAACAATGAGCAGTTCTTC	CASSVSGTNNEQFF
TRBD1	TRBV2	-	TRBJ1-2	TGTGCCAGCAGCCCGGGACAGGGGGGGGACTATGGCTACACCTTC	CASSPGQGGDYGYTF
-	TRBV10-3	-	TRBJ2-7	TGTGCCACCCGACAGGATGCCATCTACGAGCAGTACTTC	CATRQDAIYEQYF
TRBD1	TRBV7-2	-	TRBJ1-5	TGTGCCAGCAGCTATACCGGGACAGCCATAAATCAGCCCCAGCATTTT	CASSYTGTAINQPQHF
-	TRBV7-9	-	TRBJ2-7	TGTGCCAGCAGTTCACAACAGGGGTGGAGGGCCTACGAGCAGTACTTC	CASSSQQGWRAYEQYF
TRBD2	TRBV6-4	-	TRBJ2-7	TGTGCCAGCAGTGATCTTAAGCGGGGGGGCCTCTACGAGCAGTACTTC	CASSDLKRGGLYEQYF
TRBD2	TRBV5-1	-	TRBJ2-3	TGCGCCAGCAGCCCCGAGAGCGGGGGGGCCCGGGCAGATACGCAGTATTTT	CASSPESGGARADTQYF